The 17 T cell receptor beta chains below were found in one sample sequenced in a study of blood T cell repertoires in COVID-19. Sequenced by immunoSEQ multiplex PCR; TCRdb stores in-frame clones only, minus some. The sample includes roughly 380,000 clones, around 90% of them seen just once. The sequencing sample was made of peripheral blood. The receptor source for this set is a woman aged 60-70 years with COVID-19, enrolled during active disease.

The chain joins TRBV6-5 to TRBJ1-1; 9 bases map to TRBD1. With 5 bases clipped from V and 5 bases from J, the junction kept 6 bases outside the gene matches. The CDR3 covers 14 residues. CDR1 and CDR2 (germline): MNHEY, SVGAGI. The CDR3: CASSKDRGVTEAFF. In DNA, the CDR3 is TGTGCCAGCAGTAAGGACAGGGGCGTAACTGAAGCTTTCTTT.

The V gene is TRBV7-9, the J gene TRBJ2-5; weak D call: TRBD2 (6 bases). The CDR3 has 15 amino acids. Germline CDR1 SEHNR, CDR2 FQNEAQ (reference sequence). V dropped 1 base and J dropped 3 bases, with 12 bases sitting between them. The CDR3: CASSLVPSAEETQYF. The CDR3 bases are TGTGCCAGCAGCTTAGTCCCTAGCGCCGAAGAGACCCAGTACTTC.

The J gene is TRBJ2-2, the V gene TRBV7-3; 10 bases line up with TRBD1. V shed 0 bases and J 3 bases; nucleotides not matched to a gene: 4. The CDR3 consists of 17 residues. Germline lookup yields CDR1 SGHTA and CDR2 FQGTGA. The CDR3 loop reads CASSLTSGTGDTGELFF. For the CDR3, the DNA is TGTGCCAGCAGCTTAACATCCGGGACAGGGGACACCGGGGAGCTGTTTTTT.

CDR3: CASSYRRQVGNEQFF. CDR3 coding DNA: TGTGCCAGCAGTTACCGAAGACAGGTTGGCAATGAGCAGTTCTTC. The chain uses TRBV6-5 and TRBJ2-1, with D maybe TRBD1 (6 bases). Looked up from germline, CDR1 is MNHEY and CDR2 is SVGAGI. The ends were cut back, 2 bases at V and 6 bases at J, with 14 bases in the middle. The CDR3 is made up of 15 amino acids.

CDR3 loop: CATSDSGGSNQPQHF. The CDR3 DNA reads TGTGCCACCAGTGACTCAGGGGGGAGCAATCAGCCCCAGCATTTT. V usage is TRBV24-1 and J usage is TRBJ1-5, with TRBD1 matching 7 bases. CDR1 KGHDR and CDR2 SFDVKD come from the germline V gene. J gave up 1 base and V 4 bases, and 3 bases lay outside the gene matches. This CDR3 is built from 15 residues.

This chain links TRBV2 with TRBJ2-2; D is perhaps TRBD1 (6 bases). This CDR3 region has 14 residues. Germline V gives CDR1 SNHLY, CDR2 FYNNEI. With 9 bases removed from V and 4 bases from J, the gap between germline ends came to 15 bases. CDR3 amino acids: CASNKDSATGELFF. DNA of the CDR3: TGTGCCAGTAATAAGGACAGCGCCACCGGGGAGCTGTTTTTT.

The chain is built from TRBV13 and TRBJ2-1; weak D call: TRBD1 (5 bases). The CDR3 contains 18 residues. Between the trimmed V and J ends, which lost 1 base and 0 bases, there was a span of 16 bases. CDR1 and CDR2 from the germline V gene are PRHDT and FYEKMQ (reference sequence). CDR3 bases: TGTGCCAGCAGCTTAGTAAAGGCCCTCCAGGGCTCCTACAATGAGCAGTTCTTC. It specifies CASSLVKALQGSYNEQFF.

The chain employs TRBV28 and TRBJ2-3; 12 nucleotides match TRBD2. The length of the CDR3 is 17 residues. V dropped 4 bases and J dropped 6; count of bases not matched to a gene: 11. Per germline, CDR1 MDHEN and CDR2 SYDVKM. In DNA, the CDR3 is TGTGCCAGCAGTTCACCCTCTAGCGGGGGGGCCAGGGATACGCAGTATTTT. Translated: CASSSPSSGGARDTQYF. The variable domain in full, with the rest retrieved from reference TRBV28 and TRBJ2-3, is DVKVTQSSRYLVKRTGEKVFLECVQDMDHENMFWYRQDPGLGLRLIYFSYDVKMKEKGDIPEGYSVSREKKERFSLILESASTNQTSMYLCASSSPSSGGARDTQYFGPGTRLTVL.

The chain has TRBV15 and TRBJ1-2; the D is unclear. The CDR3 is 12 amino acids. Trimming removed 0 bases at V and 4 bases at J, with 3 bases between. Germline V CDR1 and CDR2: LNHNV, YYDKDF (reference sequence). The CDR3 coding sequence is TGTGCCACCAGCAGAGACGGCTATGGCTACACCTTC. Its translation is CATSRDGYGYTF.

Points on this clone: Its ends do not fully match the called genes, so a read error is possible. CDR3 amino acids: CASTVGQILSGNTIYF. CDR3 DNA sequence: TGTGCCAGCACCGTAGGGCAGATATTGTCTGGAAACACCATATATTTT. The chain has TRBV9 and TRBJ1-3; no clear D. The germline V gene has CDR1 SGDLS and CDR2 YYNGEE. The CDR3 is made up of 16 amino acids.

This chain uses TRBV18 with TRBJ1-5; D remains unclear. CDR1 KGHSH and CDR2 LQKENI come from the germline V gene. V was clipped by 1 base and J by 8 bases, with 9 bases between them. The CDR3 is made up of 13 amino acids. CDR3 region: CASSPRLGEPQHF. CDR3 DNA: TGTGCCAGCTCACCACGGCTCGGGGAGCCCCAGCATTTT.

In its sample, this clone was seen once. The gene calls are TRBV6-1 and TRBJ1-5; D is unresolved. Trimming cost V 2 bases and J 11 bases, with 22 bases left between them. The CDR3 consists of 16 residues. Germline loops: CDR1 MNHNS, CDR2 SASEGT. CDR3: CASSESWIGRPSTQHF. The CDR3 DNA reads TGTGCCAGCAGTGAATCGTGGATTGGGCGCCCCTCGACCCAGCATTTT.

The chain recombines TRBV4-1 with TRBJ1-1; possibly TRBD1 for D (6 bases). The CDR3 extends over 15 amino acids. V lost 0 bases to trimming and J lost 3 bases, with 11 bases between them. The germline V gene has CDR1 MGHRA and CDR2 YSYEKL. The CDR3 DNA sequence: TGCGCCAGCAGCCAAGATGAGGACAGATACACTGAAGCTTTCTTT. Translated, it gives CASSQDEDRYTEAFF.

The chain links TRBV27 to TRBJ1-5, with a weak D call TRBD1 (5 bases). This CDR3 is 15 amino acids long. V lost 5 bases to trimming and J lost 0 bases, with 11 bases between them. CDR1 is MNHEY, CDR2 SMNVEV, per germline (reference sequence). Here the CDR3 DNA reads TGTGCCAGCAGTATGGAGGGACCTAGCAATCAGCCCCAGCATTTT. Its translation: CASSMEGPSNQPQHF.

The chain's CDR3 is CASSPRLAASPDTQYF. DNA for the CDR3: TGTGCCAGCAGCCCACGACTAGCTGCCTCCCCAGATACGCAGTATTTT. The chain joins TRBV5-8 to TRBJ2-3, with 7 bases identical to TRBD2. The V segment lost 4 bases and the J segment 4 bases; nucleotides outside the gene matches: 12. CDR1 is SGHTS and CDR2 is YDEGEE in the germline V gene. This CDR3 comprises 16 residues.

The chain combines TRBV7-9 with TRBJ1-2, with D maybe TRBD1 (6 bases). The germline V and J ends were trimmed by 4 bases and 4 bases, with 13 bases remaining between them. This CDR3 is 14 amino acids long. Per germline, CDR1 SEHNR and CDR2 FQNEAQ (reference sequence). CDR3 loop: CASSSGHLLYGYTF. Here the CDR3 DNA reads TGTGCCAGCAGCTCGGGACACTTACTCTATGGCTACACCTTC.

The V and J genes are TRBV28 and TRBJ1-3; TRBD1 agrees at 11 bases. In germline, CDR1 is MDHEN, CDR2 SYDVKM. The CDR3 has 16 residues. V lost 8 bases and J lost 8; bases outside the gene matches: 14. The CDR3 sequence: CASSPGTGGPLDTIYF. The CDR3 DNA follows: TGTGCCAGCTCGCCTGGGACAGGGGGACCTTTGGACACCATATATTTT.